This TCR beta chain is from a study of cytomegalovirus exposure and HLA in healthy donors (dated by TCRdb to about 2017). For context, the study as a whole: In an earlier analysis of some 610 of the donors, 276 Gb of sequence data and 90 million to 130 million unique TCR beta sequences from roughly 200 million T cells were reported. An early release covering roughly 600 HLA-typed donors comprised 300 to 350 gigabases of sequencing data and about 90 million unique TCR sequences. Of the roughly 390 genotyped donors, over 65% fell in the genetic ancestry cluster associated with self-reported Caucasian donors. The study was designed to test whether signatures of past pathogen exposure could be identified by cataloging public T cell receptors. The study used immunosequencing to profile the T cell repertoires of some 600 subjects and linked those repertoires to cytomegalovirus serostatus. Along with the 666-subject first cohort, a separate validation cohort of about 110 different subjects was used. To predict cytomegalovirus infection status, the study brought together high-throughput TCR immunosequencing, statistical association of individual TCRs with disease status, and machine learning. In a later analysis, previously published TCR beta repertoires from some 640 donors were re-analyzed and high-resolution HLA genotyping was added so that TCR occurrence patterns could be studied. Rather than using new phenotypic data, the later analysis identified candidate immune exposures from TCR beta sequences and from how often those sequences occurred across donors. An earlier analysis of nearly 600 of the donors applied high-throughput TCR beta sequencing to assess whether each TCR beta V gene segment acted as functional or pseudogenic. Alongside the repertoire data, information on donor age, sex, ethnicity and CMV serostatus was compiled. A later genetic analysis took genome-wide SNP genotypes for about 55% of the 666 donors and used that subset as a discovery cohort. All discovery cohort repertoires had been generated using a single sequencing platform. Both class I and class II loci were covered by HLA typing, at four-digit resolution. The number of typed donors differed by locus: about 620-640 for A, B, C, DRB1 and DQB1; 500 to 550 for DQA1; 606 for DPA1; and roughly 490 for DPB1. Four or five DR-DQ haplotypes were handled as single units for association and clustering because linkage in the cohort was strong. On average, 235,054 unique TCR beta nucleotide sequences were sequenced per donor among 398 genotyped donors of the cohort, with about 17% of those sequences being non-productive. The full study reports these points: The authors suggested that the approach could potentially be extended to other disease states and immunological phenotypes. In vitro tests confirmed that three of the cytomegalovirus-associated TCR beta chains recognize cytomegalovirus antigens. In both the original and validation cohorts, the classifier was reported to diagnose cytomegalovirus status with high specificity and sensitivity. The earlier analysis of approximately 540 of the donors excluded roughly 16 rarely observed V segments, including chromosome 9 orphons, because counts were too low. The cohort was sequenced for TCR beta chains only, and without alpha or paired-chain data the features that could be detected were limited. Assigning TCR associations to individual alleles was difficult when HLA alleles, especially DR and DQ, strongly co-occurred. Because HLA typing was missing for some donors at each locus, association tests included only the typed subset. Linkage disequilibrium might explain the correlated functional status among segregating V segments, but an unknown experimental factor could not be ruled out. An earlier analysis of approximately 530 of the donors showed that most TCR beta V segments appeared in productive rearrangements either about 87% or about 30% of the time, which broadly matched IMGT annotations. CMV serostatus was the only immune exposure information available for the cohort. Across donors, most TCR sequences were observed very rarely, whereas some public TCRs were present in many individuals. Because the 87-base-pair reads could not distinguish some IMGT-functional V segments, including TRBV6-2 and TRBV6-3, those segments were excluded. The presence/absence analyses assumed that sequencing depth was roughly uniform across donors, and that assumption may not be true. An association between a missense DCLRE1C variant and V-gene and J-gene trimming of TCR beta chains was found in a later genetic analysis and replicated in an independent cohort. A later genetic analysis reported fewer N-insertions in productive TCRs among donors in an Asian-associated ancestry cluster than the approximately 700-donor mean. A later analysis associated 16,951 TCR beta sequences with specific HLA alleles at a false discovery rate of 0.05. In a later analysis, most CMV-associated TCR beta chains were found to appear HLA-restricted, with HLA associations seemingly driven largely by CMV exposure. A total of around 150 TCR beta chains were listed by the study as associated with cytomegalovirus. In a later analysis, TCR association rates were found to vary across HLA loci, with the most associated TCRs seen for DRB1 alleles and the fewest for HLA-C alleles. The sequencing pipeline was judged likely to have produced a cluster of highly shared sequence variants as a technical artifact. A further reported finding was that TCR beta sequences accurately predicted the HLA-A and HLA-B alleles for most subjects in the first cohort. A later analysis found that HLA-associated TCR beta chains were more clonally expanded and had lower generation probabilities than equally common non-associated chains. Several of the top co-occurrence clusters appeared to be linked to parvovirus B19, influenza, CMV and Epstein-Barr virus, according to a later analysis.

The cohort comprised approximately 700 healthy bone marrow donors. At the time of sampling, every cohort member was nominally healthy, though immune exposures that went unrecorded were likely present. The donor tested CMV seropositive and was one of the 289 seropositive cohort members. A peripheral blood sample was collected from each donor, and TCR beta sequencing was performed on peripheral blood mononuclear cells. Genomic DNA extraction from the blood cell samples was performed with the Qiagen DNeasy Blood Extraction Kit. This clone was found once. Its recognized antigen is unknown. No base quality information exists; no much larger clone differs at one position. The cysteine opens and the phenylalanine closes a CDR3 of 16 amino acids. Left in the record is the CDR3 DNA by itself, 48 bases read in frame from the first base. From the germline V gene (reference sequence), CDR1 is SGHNT and CDR2 is YYREEE. At the junction V is shortened by 4 bases and J by 0 bases; bases outside the gene matches: 7.

The library was generated by the immunoSEQ multiplex PCR assay. A mixture of 60 forward primers for TCR Vbeta segments and 13 reverse primers for TCR Jbeta segments was used in the multiplex PCR. Amplification of the CDR3 region of rearranged TCR beta genes was performed with a multiplex PCR assay on genomic DNA. On the Illumina HiSeq System, the amplified TCR beta libraries were sequenced as 87-base-pair reads. The authors' pipeline ran thus. A later analysis tallied 70 million to 100 million unique TCR beta chains across the 640 or so repertoires, and approximately 12 million of those chains were shared by two or more donors. To remove PCR and sequencing errors, raw reads were error-corrected and collapsed into unique sequences using a nearest-neighbor algorithm that merged closely related sequences. V, D and J gene segments were assigned by aligning CDR3 sequences to IMGT reference sequences. For a sequence to be retained, a match of at least six nucleotides to both a V gene segment and a J gene segment was required. Rearrangements were called productive when the CDR3 lacked stop codons and stayed in frame with V and J; all others were non-productive. CDR3 was defined by IMGT convention, running from the second conserved V-encoded cysteine to the conserved J-encoded phenylalanine. The earlier analysis of 500 to 650 of the donors excluded any sequence lacking an unambiguous match to a single V gene segment. An earlier analysis of several hundred of the donors called V segments functional above 56.7% productive rearrangements and segregating when the between-donor standard deviation exceeded 5%. A statistical classification framework was built to diagnose cytomegalovirus status from the catalog of TCR beta chain sequences. In a later analysis, TCR nucleotide sequences were compared against IMGT/GENE-DB human TR gene sequences so that V and J genes could be assigned. The TCRdist pipeline was used in a later analysis to assign CDR3 sequences and most-parsimonious VDJ recombination scenarios. In a later analysis, each TCR beta chain was defined by its CDR3 amino acid sequence together with its V-gene family, and reads lacking a unique V-gene family were excluded. A later analysis removed 592 highly shared, low-generation-probability nucleotide sequences to deal with suspected cross-contamination and a sequencing artifact. A later analysis calculated a clonal expansion index for each public chain from normalized within-repertoire ranks of inferred template counts. A later analysis computed generation probabilities with a VDJ recombination model fitted to out-of-frame rearrangements, and checked the results against IGoR. Hypergeometric tests were used in a later analysis to score TCR-TCR, TCR-HLA and TCR-CMV co-occurrence, with a repertoire-size bias correction applied to the TCR pairs. A later analysis estimated false discovery rates by permuting HLA or CMV assignments 20 times. In a later analysis, co-occurring TCRs were grouped using DBSCAN, and TCRdist sequence similarity was added for clustering within HLA-allele-positive subsets. Repertoires with fewer than 30,000 or more than 120,000 public chains were left out of co-occurrence clustering, as were several repertoires with anomalous nucleotide sharing. As stored in TCRdb, this immuneACCESS dataset retains in-frame rearrangements with V and J assigned. A fraction of the clones does not appear; measured against another copy, unresolved V genes explain less than half of the discrepancy, and the remainder lacks a known reason. V and J calls and clone size come straight from that table; D and trimming were deduced from the DNA. This sample lists about 160,000 clones; about three quarters were detected once. The ten largest clones add up to about 0.93% of the sample.

Input material: PBMCs. The clonotype comes from a woman aged 45-65 years in good health and CMV-seropositive. The chain couples TRBV5-4 to TRBJ2-1, and TRBD2 aligns with 7 junction nucleotides. The CDR3 amino acid sequence is: CASSILSSGSYNEQFF. The nucleotide sequence is given as TGTGCCAGCAGCATACTATCTAGCGGCTCCTACAATGAGCAGTTCTTC.